A single sample gave rise to the 3 T cell receptor beta chains below, sequenced in a study of type 1 regulatory T cells. One entry per CDR3 protein results from TCRdb running MiXCR on the reads. The sample lists under 20,000 distinct CDR3 sequences, around 9.6% occurring once. Specimen: CD4+ T cells, either the whole sample or a sorted fraction (not recorded which). Source of these receptors: a human donor in good health.

This clonotype was seen more than once but under ten times. The rearrangement links TRBV20-1 to TRBJ2-3; D is uncertain. CDR1 and CDR2 from the germline V gene are DFQATT and SNEGSKA (reference sequence). This CDR3 has 11 amino acids. V lost 3 bases and J 4 bases, leaving 5 bases between the germline ends. The CDR3 DNA reads as TGCAGTGCTAGTCAGCCAGATACGCAGTATTTT. It translates to CSASQPDTQYF.

This clonotype appeared many times. The CDR3 bases are TGTGCCAGCAGCAGGACTAGCGGGTCCATCTCCTACGAGCAGTACTTC. It specifies CASSRTSGSISYEQYF. V usage is TRBV6-5 and J usage is TRBJ2-7; 11 bases agree with TRBD2. V lost 6 bases and J lost 0; bases outside the gene matches: 7. There are 16 residues in the CDR3. Germline CDR1 is MNHEY and CDR2 is SVGAGI.

On this clonotype: A much larger clonotype is one base distant, so this may be a read error. The chain carries TRBV15 and TRBJ2-2, with TRBD2 as a possible D gene (5 bases). Germline V gene lookup returns CDR1 LNHNV and CDR2 YYDKDF (reference sequence). The length of the CDR3 is 15 residues. The CDR3 bases are TGTGCCACCAGCGGAGATCGAGGGAAAACCGGGGAGCTGTTTTTT. Its protein product is CATSGDRGKTGELFF.